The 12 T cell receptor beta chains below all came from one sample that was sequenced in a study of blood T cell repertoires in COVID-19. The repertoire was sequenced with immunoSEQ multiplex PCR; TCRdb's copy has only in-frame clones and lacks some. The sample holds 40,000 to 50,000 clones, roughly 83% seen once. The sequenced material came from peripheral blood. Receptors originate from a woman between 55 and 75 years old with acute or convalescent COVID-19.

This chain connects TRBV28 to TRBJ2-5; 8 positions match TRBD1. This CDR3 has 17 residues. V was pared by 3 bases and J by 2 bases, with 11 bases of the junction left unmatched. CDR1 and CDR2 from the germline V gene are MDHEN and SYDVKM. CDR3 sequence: CASSFAQMRQGQETQYF. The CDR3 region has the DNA TGTGCCAGCAGTTTCGCCCAAATGAGACAGGGGCAAGAGACCCAGTACTTC.

In DNA, the CDR3 is TGTGCCAGCAGCCTTAGGGCTACAGGGGGATGGACTGAAGCTTTCTTT. Protein sequence: CASSLRATGGWTEAFF. The gene calls are TRBV7-8 and TRBJ1-1; 8 bases align to TRBD1. V gave up 5 bases and J gave up 5 bases; unmatched junction bases: 13. The CDR3 contains 16 residues. Germline loops: CDR1 SGHVS, CDR2 FQNEAQ.

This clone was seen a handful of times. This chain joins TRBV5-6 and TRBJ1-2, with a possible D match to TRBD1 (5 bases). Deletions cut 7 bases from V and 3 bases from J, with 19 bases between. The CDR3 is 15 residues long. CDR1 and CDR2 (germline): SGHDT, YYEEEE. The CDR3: CASFQGALRYYGYTF. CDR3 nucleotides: TGTGCCAGCTTCCAGGGCGCCCTTAGATACTATGGCTACACCTTC.

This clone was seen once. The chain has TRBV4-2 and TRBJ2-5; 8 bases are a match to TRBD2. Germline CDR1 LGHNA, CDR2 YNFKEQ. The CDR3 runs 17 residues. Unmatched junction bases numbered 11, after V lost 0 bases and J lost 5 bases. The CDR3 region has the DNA TGTGCCAGCAGCCAAGATGGGTTTCGGGGGGGCGCGGAGACCCAGTACTTC. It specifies CASSQDGFRGGAETQYF.

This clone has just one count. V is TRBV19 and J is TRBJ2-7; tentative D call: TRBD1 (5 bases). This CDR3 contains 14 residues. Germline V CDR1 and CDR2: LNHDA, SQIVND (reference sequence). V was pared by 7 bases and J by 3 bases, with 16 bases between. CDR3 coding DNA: TGTGCCAGTATCTCAAGGGGTGATTACTACGAGCAGTACTTC. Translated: CASISRGDYYEQYF.

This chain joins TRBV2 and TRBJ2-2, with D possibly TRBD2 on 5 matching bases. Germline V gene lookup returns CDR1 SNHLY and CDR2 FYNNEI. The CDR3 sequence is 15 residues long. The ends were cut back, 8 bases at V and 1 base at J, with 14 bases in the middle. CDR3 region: CASQGRAVNTGELFF. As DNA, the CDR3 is TGTGCCAGCCAAGGTCGAGCGGTGAACACCGGGGAGCTGTTTTTT.

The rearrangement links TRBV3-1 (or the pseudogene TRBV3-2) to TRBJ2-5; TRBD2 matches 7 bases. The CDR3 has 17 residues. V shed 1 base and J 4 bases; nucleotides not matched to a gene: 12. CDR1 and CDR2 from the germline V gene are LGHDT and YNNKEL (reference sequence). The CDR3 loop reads CASSQGRFERGSETQYF. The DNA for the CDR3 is TGTGCCAGCAGCCAAGGAAGGTTCGAGCGGGGATCAGAGACCCAGTACTTC.

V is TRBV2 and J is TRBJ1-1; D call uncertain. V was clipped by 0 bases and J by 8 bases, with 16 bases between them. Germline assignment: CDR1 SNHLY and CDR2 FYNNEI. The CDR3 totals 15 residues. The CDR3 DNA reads TGTGCCAGCAGTGAAGCGAGGTCGAGGAATCCCGAAGCTTTCTTT. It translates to CASSEARSRNPEAFF. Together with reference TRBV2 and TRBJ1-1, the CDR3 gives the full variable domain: EPEVTQTPSHQVTQMGQEVILRCVPISNHLYFYWYRQILGQKVEFLVSFYNNEISEKSEIFDDQFSVERPDGSNFTLKIRSTKLEDSAMYFCASSEARSRNPEAFFGQGTRLTVV.

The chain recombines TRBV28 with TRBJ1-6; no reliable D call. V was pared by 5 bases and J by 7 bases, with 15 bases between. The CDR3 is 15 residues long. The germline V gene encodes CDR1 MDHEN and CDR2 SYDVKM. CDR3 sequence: CASSERVFTNSPLHF. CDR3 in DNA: TGTGCCAGCAGTGAGCGGGTCTTTACGAATTCACCCCTCCACTTT.

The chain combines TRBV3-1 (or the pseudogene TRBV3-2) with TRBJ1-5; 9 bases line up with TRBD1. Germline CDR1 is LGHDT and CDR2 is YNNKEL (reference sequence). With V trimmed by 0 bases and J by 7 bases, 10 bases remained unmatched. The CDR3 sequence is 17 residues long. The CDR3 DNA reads TGTGCCAGCAGCCAAGATGACGGGACAGGGTGGGGGCAGCCCCAGCATTTT. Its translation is CASSQDDGTGWGQPQHF.

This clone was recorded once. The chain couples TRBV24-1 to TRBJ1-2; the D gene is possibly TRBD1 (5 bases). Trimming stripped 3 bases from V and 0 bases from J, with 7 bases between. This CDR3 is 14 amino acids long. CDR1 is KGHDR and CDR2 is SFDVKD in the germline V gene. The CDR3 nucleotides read TGTGCCACCAGTGATCCAGGGACTAACTATGGCTACACCTTC. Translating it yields CATSDPGTNYGYTF.

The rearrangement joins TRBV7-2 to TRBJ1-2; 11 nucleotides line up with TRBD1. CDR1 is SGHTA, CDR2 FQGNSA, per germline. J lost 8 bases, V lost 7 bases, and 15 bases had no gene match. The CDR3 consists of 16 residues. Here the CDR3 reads CASTLDRGLLPGGYTF. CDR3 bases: TGTGCCAGCACCCTGGACAGGGGGCTACTTCCCGGCGGCTACACCTTC.